The 26 T cell receptor beta chains below were found in one sample sequenced in a study of blood T cells in healthy people across ages. With a J-beta primer mix and a sample-barcoded 5' primer, a second PCR ran about 7 to 12 cycles. TCRdb ran MiXCR on the 5' RACE reads and lists one entry per CDR3 protein. This sample yields roughly 2 million distinct CDR3 sequences, of which around half are seen a single time; more than 2% belongs to the top ten. The sample was blood. These receptors all come from a woman between 40 and 50 years old in good health.

The chain joins TRBV6-5 to TRBJ2-5; TRBD1 agrees at 7 bases. Germline CDR1 reads MNHEY; CDR2 reads SVGAGI. Losses at the gene ends were 2 bases for V and 1 base for J; bases not matched to a gene: 4. The CDR3 is 15 amino acids. The CDR3 bases are TGTGCCAGCAGTTACCGACAGGGCCCCCAAGAGACCCAGTACTTC. This encodes CASSYRQGPQETQYF.

Worth noting for this clonotype: The junction shows a germline mismatch at one end, possibly a read error. The chain recombines TRBV3-1 with TRBJ2-5, with 7 bases aligning to TRBD1. Germline CDR1 reads LGHDT; CDR2 reads YNNKEL (reference sequence). The CDR3 is made up of 17 amino acids. The CDR3 bases are TGTGCCAACAGCCAAGATTCTGGGTACAGGGGACAAGAGACCCAGTACTTC. Translating gives CANSQDSGYRGQETQYF.

The V gene is TRBV29-1, the J gene TRBJ2-3; a possible D gene is TRBD1 (6 bases). Per the germline V gene, CDR1 is SQVTM and CDR2 is ANQGSEA. Deletions cut 5 bases from V and 2 bases from J, with 8 bases between. This CDR3 has 12 residues. CDR3 in DNA: TGCAGCGTTTGGGACAACACAGATACGCAGTATTTT. Residues: CSVWDNTDTQYF.

The chain links TRBV11-3 to TRBJ2-7; 9 bases match TRBD1. The germline V gene has CDR1 SGHNT and CDR2 YENEEA. V trimming: 6 bases; J trimming: 5 bases; junction bases outside the gene matches: 8. CDR3 length equals 14 residues. This chain's CDR3 is CASRPSDRGDEQYF. In DNA, the CDR3 is TGTGCCAGCAGACCCTCAGACAGGGGGGACGAGCAGTACTTC. Based on the CDR3 plus reference TRBV11-3 and TRBJ2-7, the full variable domain is EAGVVQSPRYKIIEKKQPVAFWCNPISGHNTLYWYLQNLGQGPELLIRYENEEAVDDSQLPKDRFSAERLKGVDSTLKIQPAELGDSAVYLCASRPSDRGDEQYFGPGTRLTVT.

This clonotype came up a few times. CDR3 in DNA: TGCAGCCCGGGACTTGCCACAGATACGCAGTATTTT. Translated: CSPGLATDTQYF. The V and J genes are TRBV29-1 and TRBJ2-3, with D perhaps TRBD2 (6 bases). Trimming stripped 8 bases from V and 2 bases from J, with 11 bases between. Germline CDR1 reads SQVTM; CDR2 reads ANQGSEA. The length of the CDR3 is 12 residues.

CDR3 sequence: CASSFLGANYGYTF. DNA for the CDR3: TGCGCCAGCAGCTTTCTGGGAGCTAACTATGGCTACACCTTC. This chain connects TRBV5-1 to TRBJ1-2; D is uncertain. The CDR3 totals 14 residues. The V end lost 2 bases, the J end lost 0 bases, and 8 bases lay between the germline ends. The germline V gene has CDR1 SGHRS and CDR2 YFSETQ.

This chain links TRBV28 with TRBJ1-1; maybe TRBD1 (5 bases). Trimming shortened V by 2 bases and J by 1 base, and 11 bases separated the two germline ends. This CDR3 comprises 15 residues. Germline V gene lookup returns CDR1 MDHEN and CDR2 SYDVKM. The CDR3 DNA reads as TGTGCCAGCAGTTTACCGGGACTTCAGAACACTGAAGCTTTCTTT. It translates to CASSLPGLQNTEAFF.

This clonotype was detected a few times. The chain carries TRBV20-1 and TRBJ2-5; 7 bases are a match to TRBD2. The germline V gene has CDR1 DFQATT and CDR2 SNEGSKA (reference sequence). This CDR3 comprises 15 residues. The V and J ends lost 3 bases and 5 bases, in that order; junction bases with no gene match: 12. CDR3 bases: TGCAGTGCTAGCCCTTTGCGAGCGGGGCGGGAGACCCAGTACTTC. Its protein is CSASPLRAGRETQYF.

The V and J genes are TRBV12-3 or TRBV12-4 and TRBJ2-6; TRBD1 is a possible D gene (5 bases). This CDR3 spans 17 amino acids. V lost 0 bases and J 0 bases, leaving 9 bases between the germline ends. The CDR3 protein is CASSLALQDSGANVLTF. As DNA, the CDR3 is TGTGCCAGCAGTTTAGCCCTACAGGACTCTGGGGCCAACGTCCTGACTTTC.

The chain links TRBV5-5 to TRBJ1-2; 7 positions agree with TRBD1. There are 15 residues in the CDR3. Trimming cost V 0 bases and J 4 bases; bases outside gene matches: 6. In germline, CDR1 is SGHKS, CDR2 YYEKEE (reference sequence). The DNA for the CDR3 is TGTGCCAGCAGCTTGGGGTCAGGGGGTCTCTATGGCTACACCTTC. It translates to CASSLGSGGLYGYTF.

J is TRBJ1-2 and V is TRBV3-1; D ambiguous. The CDR3 length is 12 residues. The germline V gene encodes CDR1 LGHDT and CDR2 YNNKEL (reference sequence). V was pared by 8 bases and J by 2 bases, with 9 bases between. CDR3 protein: CASEGRNYGYTF. DNA of the CDR3: TGTGCCAGCGAGGGAAGGAACTATGGCTACACCTTC.

This chain joins TRBV27 and TRBJ2-5; 8 nucleotides match TRBD1. The tail of the sequence fits TRBJ2-7 better, so the J call may be wrong. Germline V gene lookup returns CDR1 MNHEY and CDR2 SMNVEV (reference sequence). The CDR3 length is 15 residues. CDR3 loop: CASSPRQGSHYEQYF. CDR3 in DNA: TGTGCCAGCAGTCCCCGACAGGGGTCCCACTACGAGCAGTACTTC.

The V gene is TRBV5-4, the J gene TRBJ2-7, with 9 bases aligning to TRBD2. The DNA end is a closer match to TRBJ2-5, so the J assignment may be wrong. CDR3 length equals 15 residues. Germline V gene lookup returns CDR1 SGHNT and CDR2 YYREEE (reference sequence). CDR3 bases: TGTGCCAGCAGCATGGTTGGTAGCGGGGGTGAGACCCAGTACTTC. As protein: CASSMVGSGGETQYF.

The chain carries TRBV20-1 and TRBJ2-7; D not resolved. The CDR3 has 12 amino acids. Trimming left V 6 bases short and J 6 bases short, with 15 bases between. In germline, CDR1 is DFQATT, CDR2 SNEGSKA (reference sequence). The CDR3 is CSAHIRVVEQYF. CDR3 DNA sequence: TGCAGTGCCCATATCCGGGTAGTCGAGCAGTACTTC.

The chain has TRBV2 and TRBJ2-1; perhaps D is TRBD1 or TRBD2 (5 bases each). V lost 9 bases and J 7 bases, leaving 16 bases between the germline ends. Germline V CDR1 and CDR2: SNHLY, FYNNEI. This CDR3 contains 13 residues. The CDR3 loop reads CAREGEIGNEQFF. CDR3 nucleotide sequence: TGTGCCAGAGAAGGGGAGATCGGGAATGAGCAGTTCTTC. The variable domain in full, with the rest retrieved from reference TRBV2 and TRBJ2-1, is EPEVTQTPSHQVTQMGQEVILRCVPISNHLYFYWYRQILGQKVEFLVSFYNNEISEKSEIFDDQFSVERPDGSNFTLKIRSTKLEDSAMYFCAREGEIGNEQFFGPGTRLTVL.

The chain joins TRBV27 to TRBJ2-1; the D gene is possibly TRBD1 (6 bases). Germline V gene data show CDR1 as MNHEY and CDR2 as SMNVEV (reference sequence). Trimming removed 6 bases at V and 14 bases at J, with 14 bases between. CDR3 length: 11 residues. Here the CDR3 reads CASSVQGLEFF. CDR3 sequence (DNA): TGTGCCAGCAGCGTACAGGGTTTAGAGTTCTTC.

This clonotype was counted between two and nine times. This chain connects TRBV20-1 to TRBJ2-5, with 8 positions matching TRBD2. The CDR3 consists of 15 residues. Germline V gives CDR1 DFQATT, CDR2 SNEGSKA (reference sequence). V shed 6 bases, J shed 4 bases, and the junction held 13 bases outside the gene matches. As DNA, the CDR3 is TGCAGTGCCCCGTTGACTAGCGTTTTTCGAGAGACCCAGTACTTC. It yields the protein CSAPLTSVFRETQYF.

The chain couples TRBV6-2 or TRBV6-3 to TRBJ2-5; D gene ambiguous. V was trimmed by 2 bases and J by 4 bases, leaving 8 bases between them. This CDR3 region has 13 residues. Germline V gene sequence: CDR1 MNHEY, CDR2 SVGEGT. The CDR3 here is CASSYRQRETQYF. CDR3 sequence (DNA): TGTGCCAGCAGTTACAGGCAGAGAGAGACCCAGTACTTC.

This clonotype has more than one count but fewer than ten. V and J are TRBV27 and TRBJ2-5, with D tentatively TRBD2 (6 bases). CDR3 length: 13 residues. From germline, CDR1 is MNHEY and CDR2 SMNVEV (reference sequence). The V and J ends lost 6 bases and 5 bases respectively, with 13 bases between them. As DNA, the CDR3 is TGTGCCAGCAGAAGACTAGACTCTGAGACCCAGTACTTC. Translating it yields CASRRLDSETQYF.

This chain connects TRBV2 to TRBJ1-6; D gene unclear. Trimming shortened V by 7 bases and J by 0 bases, and 10 bases separated the two germline ends. CDR1 SNHLY and CDR2 FYNNEI come from the germline V gene. CDR3 length: 15 residues. The CDR3 DNA is TGTGCCAGCAAGGAAGGGAGCTCCTATAATTCACCCCTCCACTTT. It codes for CASKEGSSYNSPLHF.

V usage is TRBV11-3 and J usage is TRBJ2-7; TRBD1 aligns across 8 bases. CDR1 and CDR2 from the germline V gene are SGHNT and YENEEA. The CDR3 contains 15 residues. V lost 4 bases, J lost 2 bases, and 7 bases stayed unmatched. CDR3 bases: TGTGCCAGCAGCTACCGGACAGGGCTACCCTACGAGCAGTACTTC. Translated, it gives CASSYRTGLPYEQYF.

This clonotype was found a few times. The V call is TRBV15, the J call TRBJ2-1; D gene ambiguous. The germline V gene encodes CDR1 LNHNV and CDR2 YYDKDF (reference sequence). V lost 1 base to trimming and J lost 6 bases, with 10 bases between them. This CDR3 is built from 14 residues. CDR3 protein: CATSRVSGGNEQFF. CDR3 DNA sequence: TGTGCCACCAGCAGAGTCAGTGGCGGCAATGAGCAGTTCTTC.

This clonotype was counted only a few times. The chain employs TRBV20-1 and TRBJ2-7, with TRBD2 matching 7 bases. V shed 7 bases, J shed 2 bases, and the junction held 11 bases outside the gene matches. Germline V lookup: CDR1 DFQATT, CDR2 SNEGSKA (reference sequence). CDR3 length: 14 residues. The CDR3 coding sequence is TGCAGTGTCAAAGGGAGGGAGGCGGCCTACGAGCAGTACTTC. It yields the protein CSVKGREAAYEQYF.

This rearrangement joins TRBV28 to TRBJ1-2; TRBD1 matches 8 bases. CDR3 length: 15 residues. Germline CDR1 and CDR2: MDHEN and SYDVKM. The trim removed 4 bases at V and 6 bases at J, leaving 10 bases unmatched. The CDR3 nucleotides are TGTGCCAGCAGTTCCGCCGCGACAGGGGTTGATGGCTACACCTTC. Its protein product is CASSSAATGVDGYTF.

This clonotype occurred a few times. The CDR3 protein is CSAPDSHEQFF. CDR3 sequence (DNA): TGCAGTGCCCCCGACAGCCATGAGCAGTTCTTC. The chain carries TRBV20-1 and TRBJ2-1; possible D gene TRBD1, 5 bases. CDR3 length: 11 amino acids. Trimming left V 6 bases short and J 8 bases short, with 11 bases between. The germline CDR1 and CDR2 sequences are DFQATT and SNEGSKA (reference sequence).

The rearrangement joins TRBV20-1 to TRBJ2-3, with D perhaps TRBD1 (6 bases). The CDR3 extends over 15 amino acids. The germline CDR1 and CDR2 sequences are DFQATT and SNEGSKA (reference sequence). V was clipped by 6 bases and J by 0 bases, with 16 bases between them. The CDR3 sequence: CSAIVRGQSTDTQYF. Written as DNA, the CDR3 is TGCAGTGCCATAGTCAGGGGTCAGAGCACAGATACGCAGTATTTT.